This TCR beta chain came from a study of PD-L1 blockade in urothelial cancer. This CDR3 contains 15 residues. V lost 3 bases and J lost 3, with 14 bases in between. CDR1 and CDR2 from the germline V gene are ENHRY and SYGVKD. Time point noted: peripheral blood 6 weeks after treatment start. Libraries were prepared by immunoSEQ multiplex PCR; TCRdb keeps only in-frame clonotypes and omits some of them. The repertoire holds about 44,000 clones, with 91% as singletons. The chain combines TRBV10-3 with TRBJ1-1; a weak D match, TRBD1 (6 bases). The input for sequencing was PBMCs, taken around atezolizumab (anti-PD-L1) treatment. The clonotype originates from a man in his 70s with urothelial cancer. CDR3 sequence: CAISDLSQGYTEAFF. For the CDR3, the DNA is TGTGCCATCAGTGATTTAAGTCAGGGGTACACTGAAGCTTTCTTT.